Each of the 19 T cell receptor beta chains below was sequenced from the same sample in a study of T cell changes during pregnancy in multiple sclerosis. Libraries were prepared by immunoSEQ multiplex PCR; TCRdb keeps only in-frame clonotypes and omits some of them. The repertoire holds roughly 45,000 clones, about 85% seen once, with under 1.5% in the top ten. The sample in question was CD4+ T cells from peripheral blood mononuclear cells, obtained in the second trimester of pregnancy. These receptors came from a female donor with multiple sclerosis, enrolled in a pregnancy study.

This clone was found a few times. In DNA, the CDR3 is TGCAGCGTTGGTACCGGGACAGGGGGCGCCGATGGCTACACCTTC. Translation: CSVGTGTGGADGYTF. V gene TRBV29-1 combines with J gene TRBJ1-2; 12 bases agree with TRBD1. The CDR3 is 15 residues long. Per the germline V gene, CDR1 is SQVTM and CDR2 is ANQGSEA. The J segment lost 6 bases and the V segment lost 4 bases, leaving 9 bases of the junction unmatched. The full variable domain, completed using reference TRBV29-1 and TRBJ1-2, is SAVISQKPSRDICQRGTSLTIQCQVDSQVTMMFWYRQQPGQSLTLIATANQGSEATYESGFVIDKFPISRPNLTFSTLTVSNMSPEDSSIYLCSVGTGTGGADGYTFGSGTRLTVV.

The rearrangement uses TRBV6-4 and TRBJ2-3; TRBD2 might be the D (5 bases). Germline values: CDR1 MRHNA, CDR2 SNTAGT. The CDR3 runs to 16 residues. V lost 5 bases to trimming and J lost 10 bases, with 25 bases between them. This CDR3 is CASSPSPRDSLGAQYF. The CDR3, as DNA: TGTGCCAGCAGTCCCTCCCCACGGGATTCACTCGGGGCGCAGTATTTT.

The chain couples TRBV6-5 to TRBJ1-4; D unresolved. Trimming removed 6 bases from V and 7 bases from J, with 6 bases in between. The CDR3 extends over 11 amino acids. Looked up from germline, CDR1 is MNHEY and CDR2 is SVGAGI. The CDR3, as DNA: TGTGCCAGCAGCCGGGGTGAAAAACTGTTTTTT. Translation gives CASSRGEKLFF.

This clone was picked up one time. The chain carries TRBV7-9 and TRBJ2-4; 8 bases line up with TRBD1. The V segment lost 3 bases and the J segment 0 bases; nucleotides outside the gene matches: 7. This CDR3 is 17 amino acids long. The germline V gene encodes CDR1 SEHNR and CDR2 FQNEAQ (reference sequence). CDR3 protein: CASSFSGTGIAKNIQYF. CDR3 in DNA: TGTGCCAGCAGCTTTTCCGGGACAGGAATAGCCAAAAACATTCAGTACTTC. Filled out from reference TRBV7-9 and TRBJ2-4, the complete variable domain reads DTGVSQNPRHKITKRGQNVTFRCDPISEHNRLYWYRQTLGQGPEFLTYFQNEAQLEKSRLLSDRFSAERPKGSFSTLEIQRTEQGDSAMYLCASSFSGTGIAKNIQYFGAGTRLSVL.

The J gene is TRBJ1-1, the V gene TRBV6-5; D is ambiguous. The CDR3 is 11 amino acids. Trimming shortened V by 10 bases and J by 10 bases, and 16 bases separated the two germline ends. CDR1 MNHEY and CDR2 SVGAGI come from the germline V gene. This chain's CDR3 is CATLRGAGAFF. In DNA, the CDR3 is TGTGCCACACTAAGAGGCGCGGGAGCTTTCTTT.

As for this clone: This specimen includes other DNA sequences encoding the same CDR3. The chain joins TRBV6-6 to TRBJ2-7; 8 nucleotides agree with TRBD1. V shed 0 bases and J 1 base; nucleotides not matched to a gene: 2. CDR1 is MNHNY, CDR2 SVGAGI, per germline (reference sequence). This CDR3 is built from 15 residues. The CDR3 nucleotides read TGTGCCAGCAGTTACTCGGGGACAGGATCCTACGAGCAGTACTTC. Residues: CASSYSGTGSYEQYF.

The gene calls are TRBV2 and TRBJ2-5; no firm D call. Trimming removed 5 bases from V and 4 bases from J, with 8 bases in between. Germline lookup yields CDR1 SNHLY and CDR2 FYNNEI. CDR3 length: 12 amino acids. CDR3 protein: CASSISSETQYF. The CDR3 bases are TGTGCCAGCAGTATTAGCTCAGAGACCCAGTACTTC.

V usage is TRBV9 and J usage is TRBJ2-3; TRBD1 aligns across 7 bases. The germline V gene encodes CDR1 SGDLS and CDR2 YYNGEE. The V segment lost 0 bases and the J segment 2 bases; nucleotides outside the gene matches: 6. The CDR3 is 16 residues long. The CDR3 DNA reads as TGTGCCAGCAGCGTAGCTACGGGACAGTTCACAGATACGCAGTATTTT. This sequence encodes CASSVATGQFTDTQYF.

This clone was observed a few times. This sequence joins TRBV14 and TRBJ1-2; D unresolved. This CDR3 has 15 amino acids. V was cut by 0 bases and J by 8 bases, with 16 bases left in between. The germline CDR1 and CDR2 sequences are SGHDN and FVKESK. The CDR3 region is CASSQESRPRFGYTF. CDR3 coding DNA: TGTGCCAGCAGCCAAGAATCCAGGCCACGCTTCGGCTACACCTTC.

CDR3 loop: CASSYSGGTTEAFF. Written as DNA, the CDR3 is TGTGCCAGCAGTTACTCGGGGGGGACCACTGAAGCTTTCTTT. The chain has TRBV6-5 and TRBJ1-1, with D possibly matching TRBD1 (5 bases). Between the trimmed V and J ends, which lost 0 bases and 4 bases, there was a span of 9 bases. CDR3 length: 14 amino acids. Germline CDR1 reads MNHEY; CDR2 reads SVGAGI.

CDR3 DNA: TGTGCCAGCAGCGTAGCTAGCGGGAGTGATACGCAGTATTTT. Translating gives CASSVASGSDTQYF. V and J are TRBV9 and TRBJ2-3; TRBD2 matches 10 bases. Germline V gene sequence: CDR1 SGDLS, CDR2 YYNGEE. Trimming took 0 bases from V and 6 from J; bases not matched to a gene: 1. The CDR3 is made up of 14 amino acids.

The chain combines TRBV2 with TRBJ2-2; no definite D call. CDR3 size: 11 residues. V lost 6 bases and J lost 7, with 6 bases in between. Germline V lookup: CDR1 SNHLY, CDR2 FYNNEI. The CDR3 loop is CASRESGELFF. CDR3 nucleotide sequence: TGTGCCAGCAGAGAGAGCGGGGAGCTGTTTTTT.

The chain has TRBV6-4 and TRBJ2-3; TRBD1 agrees at 9 bases. Looked up from germline, CDR1 is MRHNA and CDR2 is SNTAGT. Trimming removed 5 bases from V and 3 bases from J; junction bases left unmatched: 3. The CDR3 has 14 residues. This CDR3 reads CASSRTGETDTQYF. CDR3 DNA: TGTGCCAGCAGTCGGACAGGGGAAACAGATACGCAGTATTTT.

The chain has TRBV5-5 and TRBJ1-3; D gene unclear. The V and J ends lost 0 bases and 2 bases respectively, with 6 bases between them. The CDR3 runs to 14 residues. In germline, CDR1 is SGHKS, CDR2 YYEKEE (reference sequence). CDR3 DNA sequence: TGTGCCAGCAGCTTGGCGGGGACTGGAAACACCATATATTTT. It codes for CASSLAGTGNTIYF.

This chain links TRBV4-1 with TRBJ1-3; 7 bases agree with TRBD1. The CDR3 runs 15 residues. Germline V gene lookup returns CDR1 MGHRA and CDR2 YSYEKL. J was trimmed by 4 bases and V by 3 bases; bases with no gene match: 6. The CDR3 DNA reads TGCGCCAGCAGCCAGAACAGGGGTGGCGGAAACACCATATATTTT. This codes for CASSQNRGGGNTIYF.

The chain is built from TRBV19 and TRBJ2-4; possibly TRBD2 for D (5 bases). The V end lost 3 bases, the J end lost 7 bases, and 10 bases lay between the germline ends. This CDR3 spans 13 amino acids. From germline, CDR1 is LNHDA and CDR2 SQIVND (reference sequence). Here the CDR3 DNA reads TGTGCCAGTAGTATCGGAGGATTGAACATTCAGTACTTC. Amino acids: CASSIGGLNIQYF.

The chain recombines TRBV25-1 with TRBJ2-3; the D is unclear. Per germline, CDR1 MGHDK and CDR2 SYGVNS. The CDR3 has 11 residues. Trimming took 6 bases from V and 7 from J, leaving 8 bases between them. DNA for the CDR3: TGTGCCAGCAGCCAAATTTATACGCAGTATTTT. This codes for CASSQIYTQYF.

V and J are TRBV7-8 and TRBJ1-4; the D gene is possibly TRBD1 (5 bases). This CDR3 comprises 16 residues. Trimming took 2 bases from V and 1 from J, leaving 11 bases between them. In germline, CDR1 is SGHVS, CDR2 FQNEAQ. DNA for the CDR3: TGTGCCAGCAGCTTACGGCAGGGTGGAACTAATGAAAAACTGTTTTTT. Its translation is CASSLRQGGTNEKLFF.

The CDR3 region is CASSLGHGGGTTGELFF. Written as DNA, the CDR3 is TGCGCCAGCAGCTTGGGTCACGGGGGAGGTACCACCGGGGAGCTGTTTTTT. The chain uses TRBV5-1 and TRBJ2-2, with D maybe TRBD2 (6 bases). This CDR3 comprises 17 residues. Germline values: CDR1 SGHRS, CDR2 YFSETQ. V shed 0 bases and J shed 4 bases, with 16 bases lying between them. Using reference TRBV5-1 and TRBJ2-2 for the parts outside the CDR3, the full variable domain is KAGVTQTPRYLIKTRGQQVTLSCSPISGHRSVSWYQQTPGQGLQFLFEYFSETQRNKGNFPGRFSGRQFSNSRSEMNVSTLELGDSALYLCASSLGHGGGTTGELFFGEGSRLTVL.